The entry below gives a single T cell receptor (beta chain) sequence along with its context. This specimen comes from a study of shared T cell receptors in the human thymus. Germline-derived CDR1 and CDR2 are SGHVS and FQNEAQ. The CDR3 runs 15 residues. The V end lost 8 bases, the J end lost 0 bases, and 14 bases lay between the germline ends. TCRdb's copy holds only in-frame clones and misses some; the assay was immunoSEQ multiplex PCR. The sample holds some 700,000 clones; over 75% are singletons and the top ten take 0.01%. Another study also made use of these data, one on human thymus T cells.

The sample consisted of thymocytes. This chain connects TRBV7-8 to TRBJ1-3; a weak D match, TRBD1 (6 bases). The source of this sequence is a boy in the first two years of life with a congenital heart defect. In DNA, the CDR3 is TGTGCCAGCGGGGGCCAGGGGACCTCTGGAAACACCATATATTTT. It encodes CASGGQGTSGNTIYF.